The 18 T cell receptor beta chains in this list originate from one sample, sequenced in a study of CD8+ T cells in alopecia areata. Following extraction, RNA underwent reverse transcription to cDNA, which served as the sequencing template. Clones were sequenced by immunoSEQ multiplex PCR, and TCRdb holds only the in-frame ones, with some missing. The repertoire has about 150,000 clones, around 50% of them found once; the top ten carry roughly 19%. The sample in question was CD8+ T cells sorted from blood, obtained at week 0. All receptors come from a human donor with alopecia areata.

Only a few counts were recorded for this clone. The chain employs TRBV29-1 and TRBJ1-1; D gene ambiguous. Germline CDR1 SQVTM, CDR2 ANQGSEA. This CDR3 spans 12 amino acids. Trimming pared 4 bases from V and 4 bases from J, leaving 10 bases between. The CDR3 coding sequence is TGCAGCGTTGTTGATAGTACCACTGAAGCTTTCTTT. This sequence encodes CSVVDSTTEAFF.

About this clone: Other DNA sequences in this specimen translate into the identical CDR3. The chain uses TRBV20-1 and TRBJ2-7; D may be TRBD2 (6 bases). V was cut by 5 bases and J by 4 bases, with 6 bases left in between. CDR1 and CDR2 from the germline V gene are DFQATT and SNEGSKA (reference sequence). The CDR3 is 10 residues long. CDR3 DNA sequence: TGCAGTGCTGGAGGGTACGAGCAGTACTTC. Its protein is CSAGGYEQYF.

This clone was seen ten or more times. The chain couples TRBV9 to TRBJ1-5, with TRBD1 as a possible D gene (5 bases). V was trimmed by 3 bases and J by 4 bases, leaving 14 bases between them. This CDR3 is 15 amino acids long. The germline V gene has CDR1 SGDLS and CDR2 YYNGEE. For the CDR3, the DNA is TGTGCCAGCAGCGCCTCCGGGACCGCTAATCAGCCCCAGCATTTT. Amino acids: CASSASGTANQPQHF.

This clone occurred once. The genes are TRBV13 and TRBJ2-1; 8 bases fit TRBD1. The junction had 7 bases not matched to a gene; V was cut back by 4 bases and J by 5 bases. Germline CDR1 PRHDT, CDR2 FYEKMQ (reference sequence). The CDR3 length is 15 residues. CDR3 in amino acids: CASSSPGQADNEQFF. The CDR3 DNA sequence: TGTGCCAGCAGCTCGCCGGGACAGGCCGACAATGAGCAGTTCTTC.

The chain couples TRBV4-1 to TRBJ1-1; D ambiguous. Germline CDR1 reads MGHRA; CDR2 reads YSYEKL. V was clipped by 0 bases and J by 0 bases, with 2 bases between them. The CDR3 is 13 amino acids. This chain's CDR3 is CASSQDLNTEAFF. The CDR3 nucleotides read TGCGCCAGCAGCCAAGATCTGAACACTGAAGCTTTCTTT.

There are many counts of this clone. The chain carries TRBV4-3 and TRBJ2-5; D call uncertain. Trimming shortened V by 0 bases and J by 5 bases, and 7 bases separated the two germline ends. The CDR3 sequence is 13 residues long. Germline loops: CDR1 LGHNA, CDR2 YSLEER. The chain's CDR3 is CASSQEGWETQYF. The CDR3 region has the DNA TGCGCCAGCAGCCAAGAGGGGTGGGAGACCCAGTACTTC.

Turning to this clone: Within the sample, other DNA sequences also encode this same CDR3. V is TRBV29-1 and J is TRBJ1-2; no reliable D call. Trimming took 4 bases from V and 3 from J, leaving 6 bases between them. This CDR3 is 11 amino acids long. CDR1 SQVTM and CDR2 ANQGSEA come from the germline V gene. The CDR3 DNA reads TGCAGCGTTGGTGCAGACTATGGCTACACCTTC. Protein sequence: CSVGADYGYTF.

The chain recombines TRBV13 with TRBJ2-5, with 9 bases fitting TRBD2. J gave up 5 bases and V 2 bases, and 3 bases lay outside the gene matches. This CDR3 is 14 amino acids long. From germline, CDR1 is PRHDT and CDR2 FYEKMQ (reference sequence). The chain's CDR3 is CASSLRLAEETQYF. In DNA form, the CDR3 reads TGTGCCAGCAGCTTAAGACTAGCGGAGGAGACCCAGTACTTC. Full variable domain (rest looked up from reference TRBV13 and TRBJ2-5): AAGVIQSPRHLIKEKRETATLKCYPIPRHDTVYWYQQGPGQDPQFLISFYEKMQSDKGSIPDRFSAQQFSDYHSELNMSSLELGDSALYFCASSLRLAEETQYFGPGTRLLVL.

The genes are TRBV25-1 and TRBJ1-1, with no clear D. Germline V gene data show CDR1 as MGHDK and CDR2 as SYGVNS. The CDR3 covers 13 residues. Trimming left V 6 bases short and J 4 bases short, with 12 bases between. The DNA for the CDR3 is TGTGCCAGCAGCCTTATTGGTGGCACTGAAGCTTTCTTT. Translating gives CASSLIGGTEAFF.

This clone was found a few times. Other DNA sequences in this sample translate to the same CDR3. V gene TRBV29-1 combines with J gene TRBJ2-7, with 7 bases aligning to TRBD1. Germline values: CDR1 SQVTM, CDR2 ANQGSEA. CDR3 length equals 13 residues. J was trimmed by 0 bases and V by 4 bases; bases with no gene match: 3. CDR3 bases: TGCAGCGTTGGAGGGGACAGCTCCTACGAGCAGTACTTC. Translated: CSVGGDSSYEQYF.

The chain carries TRBV6-1 and TRBJ2-3; D is possibly TRBD2 (6 bases). This CDR3 region has 10 residues. The V end was cut by 11 bases, the J end by 5 bases, with 8 bases between. The germline V gene encodes CDR1 MNHNS and CDR2 SASEGT. The CDR3 region is CALGGDTQYF. The CDR3 region has the DNA TGTGCCCTCGGGGGAGATACGCAGTATTTT.

The table lists this clone with many counts. This chain joins TRBV19 and TRBJ1-1, with 7 bases lining up with TRBD1. Per germline, CDR1 LNHDA and CDR2 SQIVND (reference sequence). The CDR3 consists of 12 residues. The junction had 7 bases not matched to a gene; V was cut back by 5 bases and J by 10 bases. In DNA form, the CDR3 reads TGTGCCAGTAGTCTCGGACAGGAGGGAGCTTTCTTT. This codes for CASSLGQEGAFF.

V and J are TRBV5-6 and TRBJ2-1, with a possible D match to TRBD2 (5 bases). The CDR3 runs 13 residues. Trimming took 4 bases from V and 2 from J, leaving 7 bases between them. Germline lookup yields CDR1 SGHDT and CDR2 YYEEEE. The CDR3 DNA follows: TGTGCCAGCAGCGTCGGGGCCTACAATGAGCAGTTCTTC. Translated, it gives CASSVGAYNEQFF.

With respect to this clone: Mismatch with germline at one junction end may stem from a read error. The chain links TRBV4-1 to TRBJ1-5; D gene uncertain. CDR1 is MGHRA and CDR2 is YSYEKL in the germline V gene. This CDR3 is built from 8 residues. The CDR3 nucleotides are TGTGGGAGTCAGCCCCAGCATTTT. Residues: CGSQPQHF.

On this clone: An end of the junction differs from the germline gene, which may be a read error. J is TRBJ2-1 and V is TRBV19, with 7 bases that match TRBD1. CDR3 size: 16 residues. Germline V CDR1 and CDR2: LNHDA, SQIVND (reference sequence). The CDR3 reads CASSIDLETGYSEQFF. The CDR3 bases are TGTGCCAGTAGTATAGACCTTGAGACAGGGTACAGTGAGCAGTTCTTC.

This sequence joins TRBV5-6 and TRBJ2-2, with a weak D call TRBD1 (6 bases). The CDR3 is made up of 17 amino acids. Trimming pared 4 bases from V and 0 bases from J, leaving 16 bases between. The germline CDR1 and CDR2 sequences are SGHDT and YYEEEE. The CDR3 loop reads CASSTTTRTANTGELFF. In DNA, the CDR3 is TGTGCCAGCAGCACAACCACTAGGACAGCGAACACCGGGGAGCTGTTTTTT. The entire variable domain, with the rest obtained from reference TRBV5-6 and TRBJ2-2, is as follows: DAGVTQSPTHLIKTRGQQVTLRCSPKSGHDTVSWYQQALGQGPQFIFQYYEEEERQRGNFPDRFSGHQFPNYSSELNVNALLLGDSALYLCASSTTTRTANTGELFFGEGSRLTVL.

This clone was seen only a few times. The CDR3 DNA follows: TGCAGCGTTGAAGAGGGCATCACTGAAGCTTTCTTT. It yields the protein CSVEEGITEAFF. This chain joins TRBV29-1 and TRBJ1-1; D call uncertain. The ends were cut back, 0 bases at V and 4 bases at J, with 6 bases in the middle. The germline V gene encodes CDR1 SQVTM and CDR2 ANQGSEA. This CDR3 has 12 residues.

This clone has just a few counts. The chain is built from TRBV29-1 and TRBJ1-1; D is ambiguous. Germline V gene lookup returns CDR1 SQVTM and CDR2 ANQGSEA. Trimming took off 5 bases at V and 1 base at J, with 8 bases between the two ends. The CDR3 spans 12 residues. CDR3 region: CSVTDGNTEAFF. In DNA, the CDR3 is TGCAGCGTTACGGACGGGAACACTGAAGCTTTCTTT.